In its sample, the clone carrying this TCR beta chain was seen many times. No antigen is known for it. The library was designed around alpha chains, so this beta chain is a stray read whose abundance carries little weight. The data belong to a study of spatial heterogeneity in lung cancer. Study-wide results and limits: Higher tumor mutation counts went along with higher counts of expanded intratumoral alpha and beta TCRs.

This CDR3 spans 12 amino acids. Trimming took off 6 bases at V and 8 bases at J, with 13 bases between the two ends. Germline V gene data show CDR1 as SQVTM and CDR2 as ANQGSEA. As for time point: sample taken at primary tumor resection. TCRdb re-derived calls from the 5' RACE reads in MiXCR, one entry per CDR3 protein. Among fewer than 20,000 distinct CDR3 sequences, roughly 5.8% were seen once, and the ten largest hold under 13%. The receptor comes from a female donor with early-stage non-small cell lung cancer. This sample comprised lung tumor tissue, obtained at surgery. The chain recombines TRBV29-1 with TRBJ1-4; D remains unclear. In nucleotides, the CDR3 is TGCAGCGTCCAGACCTCGCGAGAAAAACTGTTTTTT. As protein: CSVQTSREKLFF.